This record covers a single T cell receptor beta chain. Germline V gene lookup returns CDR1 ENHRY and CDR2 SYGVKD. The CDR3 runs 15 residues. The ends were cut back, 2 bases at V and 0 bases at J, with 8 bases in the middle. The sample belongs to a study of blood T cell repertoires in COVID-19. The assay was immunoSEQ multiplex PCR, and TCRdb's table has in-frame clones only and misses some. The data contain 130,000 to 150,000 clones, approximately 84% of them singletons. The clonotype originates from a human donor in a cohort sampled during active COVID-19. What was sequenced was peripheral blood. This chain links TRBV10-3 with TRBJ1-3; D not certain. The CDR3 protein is CAISETSFSGNTIYF. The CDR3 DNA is TGTGCCATCAGTGAGACCAGTTTCTCTGGAAACACCATATATTTT.